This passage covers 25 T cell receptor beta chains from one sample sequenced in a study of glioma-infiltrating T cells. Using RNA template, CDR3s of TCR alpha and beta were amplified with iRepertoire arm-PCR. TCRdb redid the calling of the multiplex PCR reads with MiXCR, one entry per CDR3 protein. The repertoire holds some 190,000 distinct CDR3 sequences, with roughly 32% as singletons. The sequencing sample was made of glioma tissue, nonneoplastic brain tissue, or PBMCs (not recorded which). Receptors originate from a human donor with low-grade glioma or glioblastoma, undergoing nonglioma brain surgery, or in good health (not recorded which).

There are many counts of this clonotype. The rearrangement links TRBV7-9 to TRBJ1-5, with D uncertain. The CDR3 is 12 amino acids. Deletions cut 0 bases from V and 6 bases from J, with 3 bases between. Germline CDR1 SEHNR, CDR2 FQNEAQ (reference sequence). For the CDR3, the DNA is TGTGCCAGCAGCTTAGCGAGTCAGCCCCAGCATTTT. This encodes CASSLASQPQHF.

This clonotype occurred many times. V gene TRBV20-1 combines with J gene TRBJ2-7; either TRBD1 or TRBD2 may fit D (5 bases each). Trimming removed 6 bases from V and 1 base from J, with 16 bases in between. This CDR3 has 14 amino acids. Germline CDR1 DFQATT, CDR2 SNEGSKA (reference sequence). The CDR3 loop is CSAITGTDSYEQYF. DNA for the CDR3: TGCAGTGCGATTACCGGGACGGATTCCTACGAGCAGTACTTC.

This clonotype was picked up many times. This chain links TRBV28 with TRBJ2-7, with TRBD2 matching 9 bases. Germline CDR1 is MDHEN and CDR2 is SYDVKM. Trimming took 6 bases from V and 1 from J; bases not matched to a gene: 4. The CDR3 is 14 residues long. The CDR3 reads CASRLSGGSYEQYF. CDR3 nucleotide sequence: TGTGCCAGCAGACTTAGCGGGGGATCCTACGAGCAGTACTTC.

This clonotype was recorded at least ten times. The CDR3 DNA is TGTGCCAGCAGCTTAGGACAGGGGGTCTACGAGCAGTACTTC. This encodes CASSLGQGVYEQYF. J is TRBJ2-7 and V is TRBV11-1, with TRBD1 matching 9 bases. This CDR3 is built from 14 residues. Germline CDR1 is SGHAT and CDR2 is FQDESV (reference sequence). The V segment lost 1 base and the J segment 3 bases; nucleotides outside the gene matches: 1.

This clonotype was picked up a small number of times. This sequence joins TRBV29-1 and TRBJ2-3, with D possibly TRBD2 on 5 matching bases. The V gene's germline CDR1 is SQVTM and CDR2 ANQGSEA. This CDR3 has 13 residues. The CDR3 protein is CSFSRGGTDTQYF. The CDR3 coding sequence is TGCAGTTTTAGCCGGGGAGGCACAGATACGCAGTATTTT.

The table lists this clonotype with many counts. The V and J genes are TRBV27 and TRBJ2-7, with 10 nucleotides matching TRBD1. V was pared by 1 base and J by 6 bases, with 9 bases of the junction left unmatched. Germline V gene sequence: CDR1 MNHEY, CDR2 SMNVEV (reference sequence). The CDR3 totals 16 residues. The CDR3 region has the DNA TGTGCCAGCAGTTTATTCGGGACAGGGGCCCTTGTCGAGCAGTACTTC. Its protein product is CASSLFGTGALVEQYF.

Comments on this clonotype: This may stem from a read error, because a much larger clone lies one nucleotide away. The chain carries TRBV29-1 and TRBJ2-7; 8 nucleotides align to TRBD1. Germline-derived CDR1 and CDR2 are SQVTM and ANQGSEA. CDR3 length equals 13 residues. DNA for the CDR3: TGCAGCGTTGAGGGGGACAGGTCCTACGAGCGGTACTTC. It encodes CSVEGDRSYERYF.

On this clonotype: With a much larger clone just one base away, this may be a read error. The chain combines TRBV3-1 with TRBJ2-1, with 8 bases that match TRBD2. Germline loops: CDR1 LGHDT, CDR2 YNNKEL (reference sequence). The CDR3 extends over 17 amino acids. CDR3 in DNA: TGTGCCAGCAGCCAAGATCCTCCTAGCGGGCCCCTCAATGAGCAGTCCTTC. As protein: CASSQDPPSGPLNEQSF.

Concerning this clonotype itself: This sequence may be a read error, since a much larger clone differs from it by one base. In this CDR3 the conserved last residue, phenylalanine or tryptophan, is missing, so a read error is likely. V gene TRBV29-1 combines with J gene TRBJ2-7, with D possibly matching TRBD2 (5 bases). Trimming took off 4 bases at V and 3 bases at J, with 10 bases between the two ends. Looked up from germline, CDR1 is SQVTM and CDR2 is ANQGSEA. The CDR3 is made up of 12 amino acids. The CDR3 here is CSVANRDYEQYL. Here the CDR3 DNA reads TGCAGCGTTGCCAACCGGGACTACGAGCAGTACTTA.

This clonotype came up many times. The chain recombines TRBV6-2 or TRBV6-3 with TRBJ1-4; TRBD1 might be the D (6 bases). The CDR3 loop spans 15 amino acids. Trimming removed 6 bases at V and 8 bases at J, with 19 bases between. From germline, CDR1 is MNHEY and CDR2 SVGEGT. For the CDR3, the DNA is TGTGCCAGCAGCCGGCCCTCGACAGGAAGCGAAAAACTGTTTTTT. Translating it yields CASSRPSTGSEKLFF.

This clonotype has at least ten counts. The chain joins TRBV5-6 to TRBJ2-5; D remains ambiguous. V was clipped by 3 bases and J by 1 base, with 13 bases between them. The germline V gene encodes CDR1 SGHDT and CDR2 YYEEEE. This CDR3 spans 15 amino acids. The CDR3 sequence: CASSSSLRSQETQYF. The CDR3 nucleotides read TGTGCCAGCAGCTCCAGCTTGCGGAGCCAAGAGACCCAGTACTTC.

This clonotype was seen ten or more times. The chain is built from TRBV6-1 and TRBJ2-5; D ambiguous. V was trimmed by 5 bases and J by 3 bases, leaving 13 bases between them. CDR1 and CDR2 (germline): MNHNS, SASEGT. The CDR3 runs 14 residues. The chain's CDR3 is CASSSLFYKETQYF. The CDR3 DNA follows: TGTGCCAGCAGTTCCCTGTTCTATAAAGAGACCCAGTACTTC.

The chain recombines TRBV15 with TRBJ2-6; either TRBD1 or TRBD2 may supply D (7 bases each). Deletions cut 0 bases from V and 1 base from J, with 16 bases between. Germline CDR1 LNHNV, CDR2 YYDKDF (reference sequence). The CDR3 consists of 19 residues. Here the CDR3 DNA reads TGTGCCACCAGCAGAGATTTAGGCAGGGGGGGATCTGGGGCCAACGTCCTGACTTTC. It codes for CATSRDLGRGGSGANVLTF. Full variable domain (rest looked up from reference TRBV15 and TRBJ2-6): DAMVIQNPRYQVTQFGKPVTLSCSQTLNHNVMYWYQQKSSQAPKLLFHYYDKDFNNEADTPDNFQSRRPNTSFCFLDIRSPGLGDTAMYLCATSRDLGRGGSGANVLTFGAGSRLTVL.

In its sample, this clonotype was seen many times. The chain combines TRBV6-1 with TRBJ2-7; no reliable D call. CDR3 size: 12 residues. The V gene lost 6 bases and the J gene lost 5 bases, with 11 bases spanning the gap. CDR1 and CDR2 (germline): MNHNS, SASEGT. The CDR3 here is CASRQKWHEQYF. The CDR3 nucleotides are TGTGCCAGCAGACAAAAGTGGCACGAGCAGTACTTC.

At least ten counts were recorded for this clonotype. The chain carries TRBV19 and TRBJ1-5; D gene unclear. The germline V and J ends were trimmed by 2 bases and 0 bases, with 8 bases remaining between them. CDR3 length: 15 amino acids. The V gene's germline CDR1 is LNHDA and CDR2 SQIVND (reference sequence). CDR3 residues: CASSINLDSNQPQHF. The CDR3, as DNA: TGTGCCAGTAGTATAAACCTGGATAGCAATCAGCCCCAGCATTTT.

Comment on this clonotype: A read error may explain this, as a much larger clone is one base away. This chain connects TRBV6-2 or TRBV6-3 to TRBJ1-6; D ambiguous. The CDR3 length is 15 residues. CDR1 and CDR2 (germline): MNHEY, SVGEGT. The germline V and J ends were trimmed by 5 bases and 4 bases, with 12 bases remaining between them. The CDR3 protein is CASSERGPYNSPLHF. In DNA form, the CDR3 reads TGTGCCAGCAGTGAGCGAGGGCCTTATAATTCACCCCTCCACTTT.

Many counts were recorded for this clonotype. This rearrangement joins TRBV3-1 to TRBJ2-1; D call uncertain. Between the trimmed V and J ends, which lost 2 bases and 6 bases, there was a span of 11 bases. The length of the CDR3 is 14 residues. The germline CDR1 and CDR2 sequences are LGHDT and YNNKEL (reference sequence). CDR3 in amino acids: CASSQSLASNEQFF. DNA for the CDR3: TGTGCCAGCAGCCAATCGCTCGCAAGCAATGAGCAGTTCTTC.

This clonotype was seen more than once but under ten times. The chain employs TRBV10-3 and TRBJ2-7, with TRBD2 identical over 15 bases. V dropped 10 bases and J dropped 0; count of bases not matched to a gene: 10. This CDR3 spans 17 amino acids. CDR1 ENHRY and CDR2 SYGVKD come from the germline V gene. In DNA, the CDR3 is TGTGCCACCGCCGCCGGGACTAGCGGGAGGAGCTCCTACGAGCAGTACTTC. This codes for CATAAGTSGRSSYEQYF.

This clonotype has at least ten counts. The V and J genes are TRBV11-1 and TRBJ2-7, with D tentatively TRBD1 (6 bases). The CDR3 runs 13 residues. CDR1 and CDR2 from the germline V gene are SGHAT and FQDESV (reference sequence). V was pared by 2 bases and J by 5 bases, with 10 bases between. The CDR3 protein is CASSLSGVHEQYF. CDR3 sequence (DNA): TGTGCCAGCAGCTTATCAGGGGTCCACGAGCAGTACTTC.

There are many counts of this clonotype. The CDR3 reads CASSLTQDTQYF. CDR3 DNA sequence: TGCGCCAGCAGCCTGACCCAAGATACGCAGTATTTT. V and J are TRBV4-1 and TRBJ2-3; D ambiguous. Germline assignment: CDR1 MGHRA and CDR2 YSYEKL. CDR3 size: 12 residues. V lost 4 bases and J 5 bases, leaving 7 bases between the germline ends.

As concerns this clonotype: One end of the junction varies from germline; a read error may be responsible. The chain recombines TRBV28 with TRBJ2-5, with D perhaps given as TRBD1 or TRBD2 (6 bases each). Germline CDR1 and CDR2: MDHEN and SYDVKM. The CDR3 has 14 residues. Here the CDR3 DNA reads TGTGCCAACAGTTCGGGGGCCATCCGTGAGACCCAGTACTTC. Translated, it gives CANSSGAIRETQYF.

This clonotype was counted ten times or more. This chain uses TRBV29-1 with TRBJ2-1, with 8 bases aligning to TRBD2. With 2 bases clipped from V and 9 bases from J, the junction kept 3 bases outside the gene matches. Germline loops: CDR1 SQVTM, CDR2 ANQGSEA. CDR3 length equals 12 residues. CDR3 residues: CSVESGSAEQFF. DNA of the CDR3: TGCAGCGTTGAAAGCGGGAGCGCTGAGCAGTTCTTC.

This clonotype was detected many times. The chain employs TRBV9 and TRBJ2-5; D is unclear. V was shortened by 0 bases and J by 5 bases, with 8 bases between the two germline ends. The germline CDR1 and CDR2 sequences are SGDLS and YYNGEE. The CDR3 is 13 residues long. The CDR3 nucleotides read TGTGCCAGCAGCGTAGGTCAGATCGAGACCCAGTACTTC. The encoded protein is CASSVGQIETQYF.

The DNA of the CDR3 is TGTGCCAGCAGCCCCAAAAGCCGTCCACTAGCGGGAGAAACCTATGAGCAGTTCTTC. This codes for CASSPKSRPLAGETYEQFF. The J gene is TRBJ2-1, the V gene TRBV7-6; the match to TRBD2 covers 11 bases. The CDR3 runs 19 residues. Germline V CDR1 and CDR2: SGHVS, FNYEAQ. J gave up 8 bases and V 5 bases, and 20 bases lay outside the gene matches.

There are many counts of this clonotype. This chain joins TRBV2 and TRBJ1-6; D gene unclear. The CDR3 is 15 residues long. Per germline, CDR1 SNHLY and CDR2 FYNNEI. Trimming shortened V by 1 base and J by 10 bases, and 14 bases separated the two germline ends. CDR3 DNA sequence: TGTGCCAGCAGTGAAGGCCAAGGTGTGTGGTCACCCCTCCACTTT. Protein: CASSEGQGVWSPLHF. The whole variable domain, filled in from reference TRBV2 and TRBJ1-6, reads EPEVTQTPSHQVTQMGQEVILRCVPISNHLYFYWYRQILGQKVEFLVSFYNNEISEKSEIFDDQFSVERPDGSNFTLKIRSTKLEDSAMYFCASSEGQGVWSPLHFGNGTRLTVT.